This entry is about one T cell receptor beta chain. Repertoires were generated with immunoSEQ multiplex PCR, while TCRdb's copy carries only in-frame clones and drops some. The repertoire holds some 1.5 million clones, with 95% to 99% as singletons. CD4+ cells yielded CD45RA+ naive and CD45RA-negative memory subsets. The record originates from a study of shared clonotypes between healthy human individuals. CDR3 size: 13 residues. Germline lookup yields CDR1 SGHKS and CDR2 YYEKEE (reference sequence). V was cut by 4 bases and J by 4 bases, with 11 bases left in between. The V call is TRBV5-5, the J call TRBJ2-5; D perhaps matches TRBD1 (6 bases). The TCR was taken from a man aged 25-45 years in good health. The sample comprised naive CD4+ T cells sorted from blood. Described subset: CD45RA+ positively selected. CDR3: CASSLDRGETQYF. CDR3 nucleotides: TGTGCCAGCAGCCTGGACAGAGGAGAGACCCAGTACTTC.